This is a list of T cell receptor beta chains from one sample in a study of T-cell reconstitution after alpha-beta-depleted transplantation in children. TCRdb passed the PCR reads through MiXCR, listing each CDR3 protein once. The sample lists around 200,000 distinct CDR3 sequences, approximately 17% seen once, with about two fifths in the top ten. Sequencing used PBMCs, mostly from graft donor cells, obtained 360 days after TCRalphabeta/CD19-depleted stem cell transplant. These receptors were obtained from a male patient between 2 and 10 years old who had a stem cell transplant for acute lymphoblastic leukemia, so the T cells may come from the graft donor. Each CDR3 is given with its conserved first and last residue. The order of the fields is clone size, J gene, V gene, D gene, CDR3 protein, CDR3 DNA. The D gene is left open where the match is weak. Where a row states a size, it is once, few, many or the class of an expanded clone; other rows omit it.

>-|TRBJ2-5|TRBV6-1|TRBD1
CASPGQGAETQYF
TGTGCCAGCCCGGGACAGGGCGCCGAGACCCAGTACTTC
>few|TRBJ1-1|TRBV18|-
CASSPRRLKLNTEAFF
TGTGCCAGCTCACCACGCAGACTCAAGTTGAACACTGAAGCTTTCTTT
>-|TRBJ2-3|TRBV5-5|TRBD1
CASSLRTGSTDTQYF
TGTGCCAGCAGCCTTAGGACAGGGAGCACAGATACGCAGTATTTT
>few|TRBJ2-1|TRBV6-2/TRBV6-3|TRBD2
CASSKLAGNNEQFF
TGTGCCAGCAGTAAACTAGCGGGGAACAATGAGCAGTTCTTC
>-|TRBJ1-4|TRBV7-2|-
CASSLGGGEKLFF
TGTGCCAGCAGCTTAGGGGGGGGCGAAAAACTGTTTTTT
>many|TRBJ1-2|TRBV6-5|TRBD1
CASSRDAAGQGARGYTF
TGTGCCAGCAGTCGAGATGCCGCGGGACAGGGGGCGCGTGGCTACACCTTC
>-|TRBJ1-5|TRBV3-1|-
CASSQHLGVVDQPQHF
TGTGCCAGCAGCCAGCACCTGGGGGTTGTGGATCAGCCCCAGCATTTT
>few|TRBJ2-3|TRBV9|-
CASSVPTDTQYF
TGTGCCAGCAGCGTCCCCACAGATACGCAGTATTTT
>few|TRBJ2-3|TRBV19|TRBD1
CASSKPGDRGADTQYF
TGTGCCAGTAGTAAACCCGGGGACAGGGGTGCAGATACGCAGTATTTT
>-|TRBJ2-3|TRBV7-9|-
CASSYDRTTDTQYF
TGTGCCAGCAGCTATGACAGAACCACAGATACGCAGTATTTT
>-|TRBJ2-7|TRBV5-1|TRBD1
CASRITTGQHYEQYF
TGCGCCAGCAGAATCACGACGGGACAGCACTACGAGCAGTACTTC
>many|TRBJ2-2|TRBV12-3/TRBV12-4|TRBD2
CASTAGEGLLFF
TGTGCCAGCACGGCGGGGGAAGGTTTGCTGTTTTTT
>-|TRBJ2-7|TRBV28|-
CASRPTTWGFYEQYF
TGTGCCAGCAGACCCACGACATGGGGATTCTACGAGCAGTACTTC
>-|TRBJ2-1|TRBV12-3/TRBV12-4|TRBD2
CASSPGGGSGSWSEQFF
TGTGCCAGCAGCCCTGGGGGGGGTAGCGGGAGTTGGAGTGAGCAGTTCTTC
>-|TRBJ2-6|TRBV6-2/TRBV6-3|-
CASSTWISGANVLTF
TGTGCCAGCAGTACCTGGATCTCTGGGGCCAACGTCCTGACTTTC
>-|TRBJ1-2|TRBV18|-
CASSPRGARTGPVNYGYTF
TGTGCCAGCTCACCCCGTGGCGCGCGCACAGGCCCGGTTAACTATGGCTACACCTTC
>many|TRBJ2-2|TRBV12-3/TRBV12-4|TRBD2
CASKRGTNTGELFF
TGTGCCAGCAAGCGGGGGACGAACACCGGGGAGCTGTTTTTT
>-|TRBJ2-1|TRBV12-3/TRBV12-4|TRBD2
CASRPGLAGHWTSEQFF
TGTGCCAGCAGGCCCGGACTAGCGGGGCATTGGACAAGTGAGCAGTTCTTC
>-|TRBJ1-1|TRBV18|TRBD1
CASSPWKGAAGENTEAFF
TGTGCCAGCTCACCATGGAAGGGGGCCGCGGGGGAGAACACTGAAGCTTTCTTT
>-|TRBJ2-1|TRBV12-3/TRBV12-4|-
CASNERPYNEQFF
TGTGCCAGCAACGAGCGCCCCTACAATGAGCAGTTCTTC
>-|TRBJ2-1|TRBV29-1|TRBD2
CSVTGTSGRNEQFF
TGCAGCGTGACCGGGACTAGCGGGAGGAATGAGCAGTTCTTC
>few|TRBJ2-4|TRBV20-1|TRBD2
CSAPRRAGGIKNIQYF
TGCAGTGCTCCCAGGAGGGCGGGGGGGATCAAAAACATTCAGTACTTC
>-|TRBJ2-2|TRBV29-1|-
CSVGDFITGELFF
TGCAGCGTTGGGGACTTCATCACCGGAGAGCTGTTTTTT
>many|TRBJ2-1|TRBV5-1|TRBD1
CASSLVGTGVLNEQFF
TGCGCCAGCAGCTTGGTTGGGACAGGGGTGTTGAATGAGCAGTTCTTC
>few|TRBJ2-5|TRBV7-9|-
CASSSRRYQETQYF
TGTGCCAGCAGCTCCAGACGTTACCAAGAGACCCAGTACTTC
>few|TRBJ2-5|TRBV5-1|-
CASSLAGVPRRGIETQYF
TGCGCCAGCAGCTTGGCCGGGGTTCCCCGACGGGGGATAGAGACCCAGTACTTC